The clone carrying this TCR beta chain was detected once. Original processing notes: Amplification of reference gene primers provided the estimated nucleated cell counts. The method was immunoSEQ multiplex PCR; TCRdb's version includes in-frame clones alone and lacks a portion of them. Clone size and the V and J calls come from that table; the DNA yielded D and trimming. The top ten clones hold around 7.9% of a sample with 150,000 to 200,000 clones, about 75% of them seen once. This record comes from a study of blood T cell repertoires in COVID-19. The wider study: The United States, Italy and Spain were the sources of the acute and convalescent COVID-19 samples. PBMCs, B-cell-depleted T cells, or T cells were the source of the cDNA or gDNA that made up the material.

The CDR3 is 14 residues long. The germline V and J ends were trimmed by 2 bases and 0 bases, with 7 bases remaining between them. Germline CDR1 and CDR2: MNHEY and SMNVEV (reference sequence). This TCR derives from a woman aged 50 to 65 with active or convalescent COVID-19. The chain employs TRBV27 and TRBJ1-2; D not resolved. Material for sequencing was peripheral blood. CDR3 sequence reads: CASSLKLSNYGYTF. The CDR3 region has the DNA TGTGCCAGCAGTTTAAAGCTATCTAACTATGGCTACACCTTC.